Listed below are T cell receptor beta chains from one sample, sequenced in a study of tumor and adjacent non-tumor tissue in lung cancer. One entry per CDR3 protein results from TCRdb running MiXCR on the multiplex PCR reads. The top ten clones hold approximately 35% of a sample with about 110,000 distinct CDR3 sequences, about 75% of them seen once. Sequenced: lung tumor tissue. The receptors shown here come from a woman aged 55 to 70 with non-small cell lung cancer. Each CDR3 is given with its conserved first and last residue.

>TRBV11-2|TRBJ1-5
CPSSQDRSQPQHF
>TRBV6-1|TRBJ2-1
CANSAAASISYNEQFF
>TRBV6-2/TRBV6-3|TRBJ2-4
CASSYVLSRIAKNIQYF
>TRBV11-2|TRBJ2-2
CASSLVPRRNTGEPFF
>TRBV12-3/TRBV12-4|TRBJ2-2
CACRGGGSNTGELFF
>TRBV11-3|TRBJ2-1
CASILELISGSQNEQFF
>TRBV11-2|TRBJ2-1
CASNLGTWVISKFF
>TRBV4-3|TRBJ1-3
CDSNQGPKGQGGNTIYF
>TRBV5-1|TRBJ2-1
CASSFGNGNNEQFF
>TRBV6-1|TRBJ2-1
CASRMEQEASYNELFF
>TRBV11-3|TRBJ1-4
CTSSLHLDEKLFF
>TRBV5-6|TRBJ2-3
CASILPGTKISDTQYF
>TRBV20-1|TRBJ2-2
CSAPSRRGASNTGELFF
>TRBV12-3/TRBV12-4|TRBJ2-7
CAGSSPGLAGGYEQYF
>TRBV5-1|TRBJ2-3
CARSIQSGGDTDTQYF
>TRBV5-4|TRBJ1-1
CASSPRFMNTEAFF
>TRBV5-5|TRBJ1-2
CASNSWTADYGYTF
>TRBV20-1|TRBJ2-3
CSVKQGDTQYF
>TRBV11-1|TRBJ2-6
CASSLGTSGSGAKVLTF
>TRBV11-2|TRBJ2-5
CANSRGRETQYF
>TRBV6-2/TRBV6-3|TRBJ2-5
CASSPTLSWKTQYF
>TRBV6-2/TRBV6-3|TRBJ1-2
CDSRSDRKEGYTF
>TRBV2|TRBJ2-2
CASSPQAGELFF
>TRBV12-3/TRBV12-4|TRBJ2-2
CASGVNTPGLAARDEELFF
>TRBV11-2|TRBJ2-7
CASGPTCGVYEQYF
>TRBV6-6|TRBJ2-5
CASSPQETQYF
>TRBV28|TRBJ2-4
CASSLGGTGIVKQYF
>TRBV11-2|TRBJ2-1
CASSLKRGPHERFF
>TRBV28|TRBJ1-5
CASNPDRVSQPQHF
>TRBV11-3|TRBJ1-1
CDSSLEGANTEAFF
>TRBV4-1|TRBJ1-1
CASSQKTGMNSEAFF
>TRBV11-1|TRBJ2-2
CASSPWTGMNTGELFF
>TRBV11-2|TRBJ2-7
CAGSLELTEQYF
>TRBV18|TRBJ1-2
CASSTDSNYGYTF
>TRBV5-4|TRBJ2-3
CASSFERGLSTDTQYF
>TRBV2|TRBJ2-3
CASCELTGPDTQYF
>TRBV11-2|TRBJ1-6
CACSLDIAGGAPLHF
>TRBV28|TRBJ1-2
CASNLPGQGLYGYIF
>TRBV11-2|TRBJ2-2
CASSLVPGSSGELFF
>TRBV20-1|TRBJ2-3
CRATIGNPITDTQYF
>TRBV4-3|TRBJ2-2
CASGRNEDPSTGELFF
>TRBV11-1|TRBJ2-2
CVSSPRLEGESIGELFF
>TRBV11-1|TRBJ1-1
CASNRDSNTEAFF
>TRBV20-1|TRBJ2-1
CGAYRQRTPNEQFF
>TRBV28|TRBJ1-5
CASSLLGEYQPQHF
>TRBV20-1|TRBJ2-3
CSARDMGRNRPDMQYF
>TRBV11-2|TRBJ2-3
CVSRDGTSGGRTDTQYF
>TRBV6-1|TRBJ1-1
CANSSGPGTEAFF
>TRBV5-5|TRBJ1-2
CDSSRDPSYGYTF